This record concerns one TCR beta chain sequence. Its antigen is still unknown. No base quality information exists; no much larger clone differs at one position. Trimmed from V: 4 bases; trimmed from J: 3 bases; junction bases lacking a gene match: 13. The germline V gene (reference sequence) provides CDR1 MNHEY and CDR2 SMNVEV. Its CDR3 holds 17 amino acids, cysteine through phenylalanine. Only the CDR3 portion is preserved as DNA: 51 bases, with reading frame beginning at the first base. The collaborating institutions used their own protocols to collect whole blood in K2EDTA tubes. For TCRbeta analysis, collaborators shipped samples in one of three forms: frozen whole blood, isolated PBMCs, or DNA extracted from either of those sample types. This entry comes from a study of blood T cell repertoires in COVID-19 (dated by TCRdb to about 2020). Concerning the study at large: Collaborator samples came from the United States, Italy and Spain and covered acute and convalescent phases of COVID-19. Where HLA class I and class II types were available, the types were taken from metadata supplied by the sample provider, not from assay-based typing. The samples were drawn from two sources: the first 160 participants of the ongoing ImmuneRACE study, and about 1,300 subjects contributed by 6 global collaborators. A de-identified subject ID, COVID-19 status, age in years and sex were almost always included in the sample metadata. The dataset comprised deeply sampled blood TCRbeta repertoires from subjects exposed to, actively infected with, or recovered from COVID-19. The material from the prospective study consisted of cDNA or gDNA derived from T cells, B-cell-depleted T cells, or PBMCs. The repertoires were released in a freely available public database intended as a resource for research on the immune response to SARS-CoV-2.

The full study reports these points: How much clinical and demographic metadata was included differed by source and by participant, and the metadata was provided uncurated.

TCRbeta CDR3 regions were amplified from genomic DNA by means of the immunoSEQ Assay, a bias-controlled multiplex PCR. The paper's processing steps were these. Within the assay, amplification of reference gene primers was used to estimate how many nucleated cells each sample contained. To quantify the absolute abundance of each unique TCRbeta CDR3 rearrangement, sequence reads were collapsed and filtered. For each sample, productive Simpson clonality was calculated as the square root of Simpson's diversity index across productive rearrangements. TCRdb limited this immuneACCESS table to in-frame rearrangements with V and J called. A share of clones is missing; checked studies link under half to unresolved V genes, and the rest is unexplained. The V and J calls and clone size come from that table; D and trimming were worked out from the DNA. The sample profile shows 150,000 or so clones; more than 80% of them were found once. The ten largest clones take up 11% of the sample.

Sequenced material: peripheral blood. The chain couples TRBV27 to TRBJ2-5; 8 junctional bases match TRBD2. The receptor was isolated from a human donor in a cohort sampled during active COVID-19. The nucleotide sequence reads as follows: TGTGCCAGCAGTTCATTAGCGGGGAGTATAGGGGAAGAGACCCAGTACTTC. Translated, it gives CASSSLAGSIGEETQYF.